Listed below are T cell receptor beta chains from one sample, sequenced in a study of T cell repertoires in cytomegalovirus infection. Their antigens are not known. TCRdb ran MiXCR on the reads and lists one entry per CDR3 protein. Counted here are hundreds of thousands of distinct CDR3 sequences, 30% to 40% occurring once; the ten biggest clones make up roughly 16%. The source material was cultured PBMCs, sampled from culture after CMV antigen stimulation. These receptors were collected from a human donor in good health (CMV status not recorded). Some clones in this sample may be carry-over from other donors' samples. The CDR3 runs from the conserved cysteine through the conserved F or W. Each record gives: D gene, clone size, V gene, J gene, CDR3 DNA, CDR3 protein. D genes are given only for firm matches. Clone size, where shown, is once, few, many, or a class for clones that have expanded.

TRBD1	-	TRBV4-3	TRBJ1-2	TGCGCCAGCAGCCAAGGGGACAGCCACTATGGCTACACCTTC	CASSQGDSHYGYTF
TRBD1	-	TRBV30	TRBJ1-2	TGTGCCTGGAGTACCGGGACAGGGTCCTATGGCTACACCTTC	CAWSTGTGSYGYTF
-	-	TRBV25-1	TRBJ2-5	TGTGCCAGCAGCACCCTCGGCCCCACCCAGTACTTC	CASSTLGPTQYF
-	-	TRBV11-3	TRBJ2-3	TGTGCCAGCAGCTTGGAACCCGTGGACGCCTACACAGATACGCAGTATTTT	CASSLEPVDAYTDTQYF
-	once	TRBV12-3/TRBV12-4	TRBJ2-3	TGTGCCAGCAGTCGGGACCTAGGCCCCACAGATACGCAGTATTTT	CASSRDLGPTDTQYF
-	few	TRBV6-2/TRBV6-3	TRBJ2-2	TGTGCCAGCAGTTACTCGGGGCAAACCGGGGAGCTGTTTTTT	CASSYSGQTGELFF
-	few	TRBV27	TRBJ2-7	TGTGCCAGCAGTCCCCGGACAGGGAGGGAGCCCTACGAGCAGTACTTC	CASSPRTGREPYEQYF
TRBD1	few	TRBV7-8	TRBJ1-1	TGTGCCAGCAGCCCGGACAGGGGGTTCACTGAAGCTTTCTTT	CASSPDRGFTEAFF
-	-	TRBV12-3/TRBV12-4	TRBJ2-2	TGTGCCAGCACTACCACCGGGGAGCTGTTTTTT	CASTTTGELFF
-	few	TRBV3-1	TRBJ1-4	TGTGCCAGCAGCCAAGTAGGACCAACTAATGAAAAACTGTTTTTT	CASSQVGPTNEKLFF
-	-	TRBV28	TRBJ2-3	TGTGCCGGGAGGGACAGTCTCACAGATACGCAGTATTTT	CAGRDSLTDTQYF
TRBD1	-	TRBV20-1	TRBJ1-2	TGCAGTGCTCCTCGGGAGGGGGCGGGCTATGGCTACACCTTC	CSAPREGAGYGYTF
-	many	TRBV7-2	TRBJ2-1	TGTGCCAGCAGCTTGGGGCCCCCCCTCCGCCTCGCCAATGAGCAGTTCTTC	CASSLGPPLRLANEQFF
TRBD1	few	TRBV29-1	TRBJ2-4	TGCAGCGTTGAACCGACAGGGAGCATTCAGTACTTC	CSVEPTGSIQYF
TRBD1	many	TRBV7-2	TRBJ1-3	TGTGCCAGCACCTGGGACAGCTCTGGAAACACCATATATTTT	CASTWDSSGNTIYF
-	-	TRBV5-1	TRBJ1-4	TGCGCCAGCGGCGAAACTGCAACTAATGAAAAACTGTTTTTT	CASGETATNEKLFF
-	-	TRBV12-3/TRBV12-4	TRBJ1-5	TGTGCCAGCAGTCCGGGACACTTTTATCAGCCCCAGCATTTT	CASSPGHFYQPQHF
-	-	TRBV7-6	TRBJ1-5	TGTGCCAGCAGCTTATCTTCCAGGGACCAGCCCCAGCATTTT	CASSLSSRDQPQHF
TRBD1	-	TRBV12-3/TRBV12-4	TRBJ1-1	TGTGCCAGCAGTACTCGACAGGGGGTGAACACTGAAGCTTTCTTT	CASSTRQGVNTEAFF
TRBD2	few	TRBV7-2	TRBJ2-2	TGTGCCAGCAGCTTTGATCCGGTAGCGGGAGGCGGGGAGCTGTTTTTT	CASSFDPVAGGGELFF
TRBD1	many	TRBV7-6	TRBJ2-7	TGTGCCAGCAGCAAGGACAGGGGAGCAGGAGAGCAGTACTTC	CASSKDRGAGEQYF
TRBD2	few	TRBV12-3/TRBV12-4	TRBJ2-3	TGTGCCACCAGACTAGCGGGTGGTACAGATACGCAGTATTTT	CATRLAGGTDTQYF
-	-	TRBV15	TRBJ1-4	TGTGCCACCAGCAGACCTAATGAAAAACTGTTTTTT	CATSRPNEKLFF
-	-	TRBV5-6	TRBJ2-7	TGTGCCAGCAGTCAGGCCCGACTCTCCTACGAGCAGTACTTC	CASSQARLSYEQYF
TRBD1	-	TRBV4-1	TRBJ1-2	TGCGCCAGCAGCCAAGCAGGGGGTTATGGCTACACCTTC	CASSQAGGYGYTF
TRBD2	-	TRBV7-8	TRBJ2-3	TGTGCCAGCAGCTCTCGGACTAGCGGCAACACAGATACGCAGTATTTT	CASSSRTSGNTDTQYF
TRBD1	few	TRBV7-9	TRBJ2-1	TGTGCCAGCAGTTACGGGACAGGGGGATACAATGAGCAGTTCTTC	CASSYGTGGYNEQFF